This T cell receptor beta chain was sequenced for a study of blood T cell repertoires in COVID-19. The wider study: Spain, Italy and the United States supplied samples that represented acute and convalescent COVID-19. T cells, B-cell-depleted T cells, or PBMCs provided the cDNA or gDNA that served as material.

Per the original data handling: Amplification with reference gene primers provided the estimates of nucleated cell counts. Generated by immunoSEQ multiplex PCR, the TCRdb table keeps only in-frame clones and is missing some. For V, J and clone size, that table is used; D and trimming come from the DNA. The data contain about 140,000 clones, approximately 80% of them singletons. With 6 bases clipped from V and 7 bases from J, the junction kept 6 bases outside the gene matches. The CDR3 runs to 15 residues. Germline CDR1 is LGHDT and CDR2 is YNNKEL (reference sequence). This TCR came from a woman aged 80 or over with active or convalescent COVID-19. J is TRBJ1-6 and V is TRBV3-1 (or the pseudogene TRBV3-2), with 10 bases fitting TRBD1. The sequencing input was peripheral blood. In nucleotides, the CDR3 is TGTGCCAGCAGGGGGACAGGGGAAGACAATTCACCCCTCCACTTT. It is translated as CASRGTGEDNSPLHF.